The clone carrying this T cell receptor beta chain came up a few times. Amplified TCR beta CDR3 regions derived from RNA transcripts. In the first-round RT-PCR of the TCR CDR3, the HTBI primer set was used. One entry per CDR3 protein results from TCRdb running MiXCR on the multiplex PCR reads. The sample records approximately 600,000 distinct CDR3 sequences, around 21% being singletons. The germline V and J ends were trimmed by 0 bases and 4 bases, with 18 bases remaining between them. CDR1 MNHGY and CDR2 SVAAGI come from the germline V gene. The CDR3 contains 17 residues. This record comes from a study of T cells in Graves' hyperthyroidism and ophthalmopathy. Study-wide context: Before any treatment, at initial diagnosis, peripheral blood was collected.

Ophthalmopathy in the patients scored at least 3 on Clinical Activity Score and at least 4 on NOSPECS grade, lasting under 3 months. The authors obtained PBMCs from 7.5 to 10 ml of fresh peripheral blood. The sequencing sample was made of blood. The receptor's source is a man aged 30-40 years with Graves' ophthalmopathy. V is TRBV6-9 and J is TRBJ1-2; a possible D gene is TRBD1 (6 bases). This CDR3 is CASSYSGDRRGGYGYTF. CDR3 nucleotide sequence: TGTGCCAGCAGTTATTCGGGCGACAGGCGTGGAGGCTATGGCTACACCTTC.